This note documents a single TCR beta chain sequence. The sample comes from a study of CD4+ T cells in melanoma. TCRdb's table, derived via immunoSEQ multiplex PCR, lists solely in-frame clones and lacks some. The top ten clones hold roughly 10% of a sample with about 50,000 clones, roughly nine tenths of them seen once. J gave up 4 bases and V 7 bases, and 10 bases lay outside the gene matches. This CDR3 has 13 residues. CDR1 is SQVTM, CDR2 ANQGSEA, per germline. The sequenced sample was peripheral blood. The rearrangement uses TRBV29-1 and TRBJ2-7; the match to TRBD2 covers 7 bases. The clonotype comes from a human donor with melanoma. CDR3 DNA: TGCAGCGCCCAGACCGGGGGAGGGTACGAGCAGTACTTC. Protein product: CSAQTGGGYEQYF.